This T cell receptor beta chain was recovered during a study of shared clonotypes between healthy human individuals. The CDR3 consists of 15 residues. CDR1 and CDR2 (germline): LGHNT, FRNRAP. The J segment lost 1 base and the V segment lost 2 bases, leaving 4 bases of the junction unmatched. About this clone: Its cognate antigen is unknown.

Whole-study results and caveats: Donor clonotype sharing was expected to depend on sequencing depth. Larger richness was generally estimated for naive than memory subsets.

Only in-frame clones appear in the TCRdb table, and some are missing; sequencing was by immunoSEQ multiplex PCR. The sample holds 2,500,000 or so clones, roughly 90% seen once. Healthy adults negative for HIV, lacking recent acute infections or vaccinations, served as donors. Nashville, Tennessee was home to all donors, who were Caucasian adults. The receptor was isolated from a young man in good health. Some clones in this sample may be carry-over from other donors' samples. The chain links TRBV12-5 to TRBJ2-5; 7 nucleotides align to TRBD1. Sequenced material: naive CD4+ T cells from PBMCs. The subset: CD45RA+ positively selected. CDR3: CASGLLTGFQETQYF. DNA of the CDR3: TGTGCTAGTGGTTTGCTGACAGGGTTCCAAGAGACCCAGTACTTC.